These 19 T cell receptor beta chains were sequenced from one sample in a study of blood T cell repertoires in COVID-19. The protocol was immunoSEQ multiplex PCR, while the TCRdb copy is restricted to in-frame clones and leaves out a portion. Counted here are about 300,000 clones, around nine tenths occurring once; the ten biggest clones make up 1.5% to 2%. Specimen: peripheral blood. These receptors all come from a woman between 25 and 40 years old with COVID-19, enrolled during active disease.

This chain connects TRBV7-9 to TRBJ2-3; 9 bases line up with TRBD2. V shed 3 bases, J shed 5 bases, and the junction held 12 bases outside the gene matches. CDR3 size: 17 residues. CDR1 is SEHNR and CDR2 is FQNEAQ in the germline V gene (reference sequence). The CDR3 bases are TGTGCCAGCAGCTTTCCGACTAGCGGAGCCTCCGTAGATACGCAGTATTTT. It encodes CASSFPTSGASVDTQYF.

V gene TRBV5-1 combines with J gene TRBJ1-4; TRBD1 matches 10 bases. This CDR3 has 14 amino acids. Germline V gene lookup returns CDR1 SGHRS and CDR2 YFSETQ. J was trimmed by 6 bases and V by 3 bases; bases with no gene match: 2. For the CDR3, the DNA is TGCGCCAGCAGCTCGGGACAGGGGTATGAAAAACTGTTTTTT. Its protein is CASSSGQGYEKLFF.

This chain uses TRBV14 with TRBJ2-7; the D gene is possibly TRBD2 (5 bases). Deletions cut 3 bases from V and 2 bases from J, with 14 bases between. This CDR3 spans 15 amino acids. Germline-derived CDR1 and CDR2 are SGHDN and FVKESK. CDR3 loop: CASSQVGLSAYEQYF. The CDR3 DNA reads TGTGCCAGCAGCCAGGTCGGACTCTCAGCCTACGAGCAGTACTTC.

The genes are TRBV27 and TRBJ1-5, with 7 bases matching TRBD1. J was trimmed by 2 bases and V by 8 bases; bases with no gene match: 6. The CDR3 spans 14 residues. From germline, CDR1 is MNHEY and CDR2 SMNVEV (reference sequence). The CDR3: CASGKGTGNQPQHF. The CDR3 bases are TGTGCCAGCGGGAAAGGGACAGGCAATCAGCCCCAGCATTTT.

The genes are TRBV27 and TRBJ2-5; D might be TRBD2 (6 bases). This CDR3 spans 14 amino acids. The germline V gene encodes CDR1 MNHEY and CDR2 SMNVEV (reference sequence). Trimming shortened V by 5 bases and J by 3 bases, and 13 bases separated the two germline ends. In DNA, the CDR3 is TGTGCCAGCAGTCTCTTTTGGGGGGAAGAGACCCAGTACTTC. As protein: CASSLFWGEETQYF.

The chain carries TRBV14 and TRBJ2-7; 9 bases align to TRBD1. Germline values: CDR1 SGHDN, CDR2 FVKESK. Unmatched junction bases numbered 7, after V lost 1 base and J lost 3 bases. This CDR3 is 16 amino acids long. CDR3 DNA: TGTGCCAGCAGCCAAGCCGCCGGGACAGGGATCTACGAGCAGTACTTC. Protein sequence: CASSQAAGTGIYEQYF. Full variable domain (outside the CDR3, taken from reference TRBV14 and TRBJ2-7): EAGVTQFPSHSVIEKGQTVTLRCDPISGHDNLYWYRRVMGKEIKFLLHFVKESKQDESGMPNNRFLAERTGGTYSTLKVQPAELEDSGVYFCASSQAAGTGIYEQYFGPGTRLTVT.

The chain employs TRBV5-6 and TRBJ2-3; perhaps TRBD1 as D (6 bases). V was clipped by 3 bases and J by 4 bases, with 12 bases between them. Per germline, CDR1 SGHDT and CDR2 YYEEEE. This CDR3 is built from 14 residues. CDR3 residues: CASSYDRFADTQYF. In nucleotides, the CDR3 is TGTGCCAGCAGCTACGACAGGTTTGCAGATACGCAGTATTTT.

The chain uses TRBV7-8 and TRBJ1-2; no clear D. Trimming took 4 bases from V and 0 from J, leaving 9 bases between them. The CDR3 covers 14 residues. Germline-derived CDR1 and CDR2 are SGHVS and FQNEAQ. As DNA, the CDR3 is TGTGCCAGCAGCTCCTACCGGGCTAACTATGGCTACACCTTC. Amino acids: CASSSYRANYGYTF.

The chain joins TRBV2 to TRBJ1-3, with unresolved D. V shed 3 bases and J shed 0 bases, with 9 bases lying between them. CDR3 length: 15 residues. CDR1 is SNHLY and CDR2 is FYNNEI in the germline V gene. The CDR3 protein is CASSEDGISGNTIYF. Written as DNA, the CDR3 is TGTGCCAGCAGTGAGGACGGGATCTCTGGAAACACCATATATTTT. Drawing the rest from reference TRBV2 and TRBJ1-3, the complete variable domain is EPEVTQTPSHQVTQMGQEVILRCVPISNHLYFYWYRQILGQKVEFLVSFYNNEISEKSEIFDDQFSVERPDGSNFTLKIRSTKLEDSAMYFCASSEDGISGNTIYFGEGSWLTVV.

J is TRBJ2-1 and V is TRBV7-9; D possibly corresponds to TRBD2 (6 bases). This CDR3 region has 14 residues. CDR1 is SEHNR, CDR2 FQNEAQ, per germline (reference sequence). The V and J ends lost 4 bases and 3 bases respectively, with 10 bases between them. CDR3 residues: CASSSTGGYNEQFF. CDR3 bases: TGTGCCAGCAGCTCTACCGGGGGCTACAATGAGCAGTTCTTC.

This chain connects TRBV6-6 to TRBJ1-2, with TRBD1 matching 9 bases. Losses at the gene ends were 5 bases for V and 0 bases for J; bases not matched to a gene: 7. This CDR3 is built from 16 residues. CDR1 and CDR2 from the germline V gene are MNHNY and SVGAGI (reference sequence). The CDR3 loop reads CASSPGQGQANYGYTF. The CDR3 region has the DNA TGTGCCAGCAGTCCGGGACAGGGTCAAGCTAACTATGGCTACACCTTC.

The genes are TRBV19 and TRBJ1-1; D is unresolved. The germline V gene has CDR1 LNHDA and CDR2 SQIVND (reference sequence). The CDR3 extends over 16 amino acids. V was cut by 1 base and J by 0 bases, with 12 bases left in between. CDR3 DNA sequence: TGTGCCAGTAGTATAGGTGTAGGGAGGTTGAACACTGAAGCTTTCTTT. Its protein product is CASSIGVGRLNTEAFF.

The chain combines TRBV5-5 with TRBJ1-4; D call uncertain. V dropped 0 bases and J dropped 3 bases, with 12 bases sitting between them. Germline V gives CDR1 SGHKS, CDR2 YYEKEE (reference sequence). The CDR3 covers 16 residues. CDR3 loop: CASSLGVREANEKLFF. CDR3 DNA sequence: TGTGCCAGCAGCTTGGGGGTGAGGGAGGCTAATGAAAAACTGTTTTTT.

The rearrangement joins TRBV9 to TRBJ1-1; 9 nucleotides agree with TRBD1. J lost 4 bases, V lost 3 bases, and 4 bases had no gene match. The germline CDR1 and CDR2 sequences are SGDLS and YYNGEE. CDR3 size: 14 residues. In nucleotides, the CDR3 is TGTGCCAGCAGCGCCGGGGGACAGGGCACTGAAGCTTTCTTT. Translating it yields CASSAGGQGTEAFF.

The chain uses TRBV7-2 and TRBJ2-7; 10 bases fit TRBD2. This CDR3 spans 16 amino acids. Germline CDR1 is SGHTA and CDR2 is FQGNSA. Unmatched junction bases numbered 13, after V lost 4 bases and J lost 7 bases. The CDR3 is CASSSAMLAGAGEQYF. Written as DNA, the CDR3 is TGTGCCAGCAGCTCCGCCATGCTAGCGGGGGCGGGGGAGCAGTACTTC.

In the case of this clone: The same CDR3 arises from other DNA sequences in this sample as well. The chain is built from TRBV5-4 and TRBJ2-5; the D gene is possibly TRBD1 (5 bases). This CDR3 has 13 residues. In germline, CDR1 is SGHNT, CDR2 YYREEE (reference sequence). V lost 0 bases and J lost 4, with 7 bases in between. Written as DNA, the CDR3 is TGTGCCAGCAGCTTGGATAGGGGAGAGACCCAGTACTTC. Its protein is CASSLDRGETQYF.

This chain uses TRBV14 with TRBJ1-1, with a possible D match to TRBD1 (6 bases). Germline lookup yields CDR1 SGHDN and CDR2 FVKESK. Trimming removed 4 bases at V and 3 bases at J, with 18 bases between. The CDR3 is 16 residues long. The CDR3 region has the DNA TGTGCCAGCAGCCCCCTAGGGGCAGGGGCGGACACTGAAGCTTTCTTT. Translated: CASSPLGAGADTEAFF.

The chain uses TRBV30 and TRBJ2-2, with a weak D call TRBD1 (5 bases). Trimming removed 6 bases at V and 5 bases at J, with 16 bases between. The CDR3 sequence is 14 residues long. Germline CDR1 GTSNPN, CDR2 SVGIG (reference sequence). CDR3 nucleotides: TGTGCCTGCTCATGGGGAAAGGGGACCGGGGAGCTGTTTTTT. Translation gives CACSWGKGTGELFF.

This sequence joins TRBV2 and TRBJ2-3, with TRBD2 identical over 9 bases. J was trimmed by 2 bases and V by 7 bases; bases with no gene match: 4. Germline assignment: CDR1 SNHLY and CDR2 FYNNEI. The CDR3 length is 14 residues. The CDR3 loop reads CASKAGGVTDTQYF. The CDR3 bases are TGTGCCAGCAAAGCGGGGGGAGTCACAGATACGCAGTATTTT. Full variable domain (outside the CDR3, taken from reference TRBV2 and TRBJ2-3): EPEVTQTPSHQVTQMGQEVILRCVPISNHLYFYWYRQILGQKVEFLVSFYNNEISEKSEIFDDQFSVERPDGSNFTLKIRSTKLEDSAMYFCASKAGGVTDTQYFGPGTRLTVL.